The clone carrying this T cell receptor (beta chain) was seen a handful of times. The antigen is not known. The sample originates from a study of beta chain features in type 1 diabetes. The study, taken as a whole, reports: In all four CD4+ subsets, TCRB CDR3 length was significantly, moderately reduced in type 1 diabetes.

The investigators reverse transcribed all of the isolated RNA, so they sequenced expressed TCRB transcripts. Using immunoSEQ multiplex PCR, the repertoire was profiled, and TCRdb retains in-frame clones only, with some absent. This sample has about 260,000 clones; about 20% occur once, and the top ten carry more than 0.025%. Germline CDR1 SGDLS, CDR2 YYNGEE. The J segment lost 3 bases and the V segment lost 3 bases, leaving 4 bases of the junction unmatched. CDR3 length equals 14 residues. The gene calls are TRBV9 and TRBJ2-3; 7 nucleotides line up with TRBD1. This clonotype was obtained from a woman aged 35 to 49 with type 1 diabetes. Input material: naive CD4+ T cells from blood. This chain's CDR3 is CASSAEGATDTQYF. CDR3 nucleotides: TGTGCCAGCAGCGCAGAGGGGGCAACAGATACGCAGTATTTT. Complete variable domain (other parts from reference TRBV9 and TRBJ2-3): DSGVTQTPKHLITATGQRVTLRCSPRSGDLSVYWYQQSLDQGLQFLIQYYNGEERAKGNILERFSAQQFPDLHSELNLSSLELGDSALYFCASSAEGATDTQYFGPGTRLTVL.